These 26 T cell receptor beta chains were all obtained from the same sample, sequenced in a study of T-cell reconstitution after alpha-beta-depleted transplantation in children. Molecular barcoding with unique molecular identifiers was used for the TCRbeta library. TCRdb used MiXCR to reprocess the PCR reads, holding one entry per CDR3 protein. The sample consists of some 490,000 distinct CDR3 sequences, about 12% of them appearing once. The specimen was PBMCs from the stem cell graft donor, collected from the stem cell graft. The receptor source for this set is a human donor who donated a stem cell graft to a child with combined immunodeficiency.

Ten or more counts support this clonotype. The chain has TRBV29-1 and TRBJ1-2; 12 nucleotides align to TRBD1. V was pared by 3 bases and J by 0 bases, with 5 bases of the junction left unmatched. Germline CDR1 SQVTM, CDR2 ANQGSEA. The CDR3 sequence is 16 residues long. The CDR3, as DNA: TGCAGCGTTGAGGGGACAGGGGGCGCGGCTAACTATGGCTACACCTTC. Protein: CSVEGTGGAANYGYTF.

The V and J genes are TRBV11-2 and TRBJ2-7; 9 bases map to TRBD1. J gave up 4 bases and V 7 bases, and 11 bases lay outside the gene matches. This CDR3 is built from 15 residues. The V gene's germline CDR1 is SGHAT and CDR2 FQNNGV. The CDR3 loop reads CASTSGRTGEYEQYF. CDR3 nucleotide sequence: TGTGCCAGCACCTCAGGCCGGACAGGGGAATACGAGCAGTACTTC.

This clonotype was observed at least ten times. The CDR3 sequence: CSVGGLRGFSQHNEQFF. The CDR3, as DNA: TGCAGCGTTGGGGGACTGCGGGGCTTCTCCCAACACAATGAGCAGTTCTTC. The chain links TRBV29-1 to TRBJ2-1; TRBD2 is a possible D gene (6 bases). Germline V gives CDR1 SQVTM, CDR2 ANQGSEA. Trimming took off 4 bases at V and 5 bases at J, with 24 bases between the two ends. The CDR3 sequence is 17 residues long.

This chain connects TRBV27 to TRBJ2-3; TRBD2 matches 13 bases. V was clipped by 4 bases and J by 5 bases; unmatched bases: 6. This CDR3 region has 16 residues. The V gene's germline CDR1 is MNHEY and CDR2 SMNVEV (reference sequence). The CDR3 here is CASSSGLAGEGDTQYF. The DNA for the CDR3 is TGTGCCAGCAGTTCCGGACTAGCGGGAGAAGGAGATACGCAGTATTTT.

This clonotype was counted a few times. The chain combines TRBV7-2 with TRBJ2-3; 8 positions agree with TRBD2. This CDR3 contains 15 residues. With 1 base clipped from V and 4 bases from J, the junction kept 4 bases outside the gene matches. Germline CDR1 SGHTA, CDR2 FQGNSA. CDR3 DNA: TGTGCCAGCAGCTTAGGTCTTAGCGGGGCAGATACGCAGTATTTT. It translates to CASSLGLSGADTQYF. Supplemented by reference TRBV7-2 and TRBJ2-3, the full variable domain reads GAGVSQSPSNKVTEKGKDVELRCDPISGHTALYWYRQSLGQGLEFLIYFQGNSAPDKSGLPSDRFSAERTGGSVSTLTIQRTQQEDSAVYLCASSLGLSGADTQYFGPGTRLTVL.

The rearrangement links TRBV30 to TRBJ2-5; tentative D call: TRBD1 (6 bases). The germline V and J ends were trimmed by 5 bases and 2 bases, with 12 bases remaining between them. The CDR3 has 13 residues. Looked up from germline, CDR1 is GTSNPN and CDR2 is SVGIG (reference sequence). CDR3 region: CAWGGQLQETQYF. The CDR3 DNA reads TGTGCCTGGGGAGGACAGTTACAAGAGACCCAGTACTTC. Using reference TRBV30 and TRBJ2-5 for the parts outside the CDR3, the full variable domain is SQTIHQWPATLVQPVGSPLSLECTVEGTSNPNLYWYRQAAGRGLQLLFYSVGIGQISSEVPQNLSASRPQDRQFILSSKKLLLSDSGFYLCAWGGQLQETQYFGPGTRLLVL.

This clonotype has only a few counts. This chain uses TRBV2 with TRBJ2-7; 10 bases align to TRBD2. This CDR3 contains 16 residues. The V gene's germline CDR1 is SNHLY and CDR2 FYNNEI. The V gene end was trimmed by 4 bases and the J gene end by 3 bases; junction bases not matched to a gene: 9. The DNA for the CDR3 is TGTGCCAGCAGTGTAGTGGAGGGACTAGCGAGCTACGAGCAGTACTTC. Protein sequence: CASSVVEGLASYEQYF.

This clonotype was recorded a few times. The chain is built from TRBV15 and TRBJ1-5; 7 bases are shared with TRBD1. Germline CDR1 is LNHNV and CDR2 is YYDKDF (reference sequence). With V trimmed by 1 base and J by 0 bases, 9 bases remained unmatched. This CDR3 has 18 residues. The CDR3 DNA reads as TGTGCCACCAGCAGAGCCCCAGGGGGAGGGGATAGCAATCAGCCCCAGCATTTT. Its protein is CATSRAPGGGDSNQPQHF.

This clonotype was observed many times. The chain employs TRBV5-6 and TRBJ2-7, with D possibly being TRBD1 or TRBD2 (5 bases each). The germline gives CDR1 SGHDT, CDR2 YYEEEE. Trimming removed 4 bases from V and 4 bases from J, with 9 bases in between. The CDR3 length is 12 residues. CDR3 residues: CASSVGPYEQYF. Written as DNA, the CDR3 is TGTGCCAGCAGCGTGGGACCTTACGAGCAGTACTTC.

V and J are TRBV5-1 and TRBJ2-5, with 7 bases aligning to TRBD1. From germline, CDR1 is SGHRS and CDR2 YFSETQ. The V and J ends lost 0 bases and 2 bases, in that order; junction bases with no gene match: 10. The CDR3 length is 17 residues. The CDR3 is CASSLALRDSFQETQYF. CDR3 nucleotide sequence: TGCGCCAGCAGCTTGGCCCTCCGGGACAGTTTTCAAGAGACCCAGTACTTC.

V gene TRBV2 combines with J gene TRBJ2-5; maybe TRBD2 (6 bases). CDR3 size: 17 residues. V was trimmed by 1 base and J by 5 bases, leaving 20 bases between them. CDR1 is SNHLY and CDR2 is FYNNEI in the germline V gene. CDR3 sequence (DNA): TGTGCCAGCAGTGAAGTTCTCGGGGCTAATGCGGGGGAGACCCAGTACTTC. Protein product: CASSEVLGANAGETQYF. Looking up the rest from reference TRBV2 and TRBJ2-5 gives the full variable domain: EPEVTQTPSHQVTQMGQEVILRCVPISNHLYFYWYRQILGQKVEFLVSFYNNEISEKSEIFDDQFSVERPDGSNFTLKIRSTKLEDSAMYFCASSEVLGANAGETQYFGPGTRLLVL.

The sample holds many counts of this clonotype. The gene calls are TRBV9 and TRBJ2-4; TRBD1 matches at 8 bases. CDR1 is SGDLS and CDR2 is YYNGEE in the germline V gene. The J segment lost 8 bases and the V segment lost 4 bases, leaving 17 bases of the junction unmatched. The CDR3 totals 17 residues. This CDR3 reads CASSPQSRTGKWDIQYF. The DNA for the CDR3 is TGTGCCAGCAGCCCCCAAAGCCGGACAGGGAAGTGGGACATTCAGTACTTC.

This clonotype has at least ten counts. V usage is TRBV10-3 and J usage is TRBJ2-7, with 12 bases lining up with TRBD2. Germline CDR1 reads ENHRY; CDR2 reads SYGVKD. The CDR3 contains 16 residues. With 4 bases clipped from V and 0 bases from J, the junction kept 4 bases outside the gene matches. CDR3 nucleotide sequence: TGTGCCATCAGTGGGACTAGCGGGACGAGCTCCTACGAGCAGTACTTC. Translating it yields CAISGTSGTSSYEQYF.

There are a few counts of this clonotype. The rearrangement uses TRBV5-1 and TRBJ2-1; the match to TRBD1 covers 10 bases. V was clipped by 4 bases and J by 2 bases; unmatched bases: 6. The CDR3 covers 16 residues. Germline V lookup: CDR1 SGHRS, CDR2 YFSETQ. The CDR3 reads CASSVPGQGTYNEQFF. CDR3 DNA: TGCGCCAGCAGCGTGCCGGGACAGGGGACCTACAATGAGCAGTTCTTC.

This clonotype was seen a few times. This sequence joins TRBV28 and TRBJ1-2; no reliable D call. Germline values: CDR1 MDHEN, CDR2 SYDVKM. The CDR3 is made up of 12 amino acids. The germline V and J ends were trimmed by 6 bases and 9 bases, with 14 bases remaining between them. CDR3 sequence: CASSVMVGSYTF. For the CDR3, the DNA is TGTGCCAGCAGCGTGATGGTGGGCAGCTACACCTTC.

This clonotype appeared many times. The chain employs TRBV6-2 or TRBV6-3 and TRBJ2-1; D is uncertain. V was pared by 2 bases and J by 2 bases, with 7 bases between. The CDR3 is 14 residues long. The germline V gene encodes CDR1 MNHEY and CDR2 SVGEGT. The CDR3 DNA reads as TGTGCCAGCAGTTACCCGGACCCCTACAATGAGCAGTTCTTC. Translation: CASSYPDPYNEQFF.

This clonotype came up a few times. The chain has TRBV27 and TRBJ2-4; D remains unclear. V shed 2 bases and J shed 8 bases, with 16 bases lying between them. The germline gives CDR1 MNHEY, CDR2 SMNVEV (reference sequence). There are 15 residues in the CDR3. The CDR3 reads CASSLRALPRDIQYF. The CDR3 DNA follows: TGTGCCAGCAGTTTACGGGCCCTACCTAGGGACATTCAGTACTTC.

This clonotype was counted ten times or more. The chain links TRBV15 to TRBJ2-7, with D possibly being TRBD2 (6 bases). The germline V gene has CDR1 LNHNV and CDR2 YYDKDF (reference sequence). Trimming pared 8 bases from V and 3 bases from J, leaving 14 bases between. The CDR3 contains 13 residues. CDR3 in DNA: TGTGCCACCGGCGGGACTTCCCGCTACGAGCAGTACTTC. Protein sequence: CATGGTSRYEQYF. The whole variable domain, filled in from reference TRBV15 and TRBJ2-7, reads DAMVIQNPRYQVTQFGKPVTLSCSQTLNHNVMYWYQQKSSQAPKLLFHYYDKDFNNEADTPDNFQSRRPNTSFCFLDIRSPGLGDTAMYLCATGGTSRYEQYFGPGTRLTVT.

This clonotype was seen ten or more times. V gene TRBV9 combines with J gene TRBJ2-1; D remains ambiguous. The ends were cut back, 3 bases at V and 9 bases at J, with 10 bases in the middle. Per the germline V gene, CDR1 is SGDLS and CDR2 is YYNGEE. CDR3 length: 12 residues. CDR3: CASSGGLPEQFF. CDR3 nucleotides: TGTGCCAGCAGCGGTGGGTTGCCTGAGCAGTTCTTC.

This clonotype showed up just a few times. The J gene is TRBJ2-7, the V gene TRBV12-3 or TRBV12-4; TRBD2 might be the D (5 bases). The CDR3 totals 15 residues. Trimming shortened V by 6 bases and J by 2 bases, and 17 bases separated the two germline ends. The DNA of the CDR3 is TGTGCCAGCAGGGACGGTTACGGGGAGCCCTACGAGCAGTACTTC. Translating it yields CASRDGYGEPYEQYF.

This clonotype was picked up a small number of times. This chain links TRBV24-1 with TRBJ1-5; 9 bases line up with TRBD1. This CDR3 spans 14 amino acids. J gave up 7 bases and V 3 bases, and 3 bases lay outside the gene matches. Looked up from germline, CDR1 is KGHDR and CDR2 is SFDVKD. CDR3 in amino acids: CATSDRQGVQPQHF. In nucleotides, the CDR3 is TGTGCCACCAGTGATCGACAGGGGGTCCAGCCCCAGCATTTT.

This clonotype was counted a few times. CDR3 in amino acids: CASSLPRPETGGSGTGELFF. CDR3 DNA sequence: TGTGCCAGCAGCTTACCGCGCCCCGAGACAGGGGGCTCGGGCACCGGGGAGCTGTTTTTT. The J gene is TRBJ2-2, the V gene TRBV7-8; 10 nucleotides agree with TRBD1. The CDR3 has 20 residues. CDR1 is SGHVS and CDR2 is FQNEAQ in the germline V gene. The ends lost 2 bases at V and 4 bases at J; junction bases unmatched: 16.

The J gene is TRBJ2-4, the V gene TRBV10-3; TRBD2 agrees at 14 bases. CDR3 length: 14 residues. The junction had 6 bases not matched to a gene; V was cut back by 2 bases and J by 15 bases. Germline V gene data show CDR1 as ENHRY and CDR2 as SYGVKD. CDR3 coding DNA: TGTGCCATCAGTGAGGGACTAGCGGGGGGCAGGGTGTACTTC. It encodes CAISEGLAGGRVYF.

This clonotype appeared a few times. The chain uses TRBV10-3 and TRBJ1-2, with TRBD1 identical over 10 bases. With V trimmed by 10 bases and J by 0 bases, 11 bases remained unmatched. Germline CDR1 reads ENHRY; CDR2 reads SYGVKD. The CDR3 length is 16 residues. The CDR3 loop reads CATTGTGEVSNYGYTF. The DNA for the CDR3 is TGTGCCACTACCGGGACAGGGGAGGTCTCTAACTATGGCTACACCTTC.

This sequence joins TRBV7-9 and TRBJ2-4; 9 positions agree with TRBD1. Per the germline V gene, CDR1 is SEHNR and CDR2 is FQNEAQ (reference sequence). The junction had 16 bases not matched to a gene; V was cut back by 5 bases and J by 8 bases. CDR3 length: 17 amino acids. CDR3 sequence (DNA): TGTGCCAGCAGCCCCTACGGGACAGGGAGAGGTAAATACATTCAGTACTTC. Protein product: CASSPYGTGRGKYIQYF.

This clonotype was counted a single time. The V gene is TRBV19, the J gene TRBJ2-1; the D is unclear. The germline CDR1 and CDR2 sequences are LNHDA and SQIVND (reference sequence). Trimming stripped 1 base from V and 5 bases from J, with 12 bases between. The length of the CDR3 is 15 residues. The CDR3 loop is CASSIGGAGHNEQFF. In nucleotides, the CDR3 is TGTGCCAGTAGTATAGGCGGCGCAGGCCACAATGAGCAGTTCTTC.